Listed here are 23 T cell receptor beta chains from one sample, sequenced in a study of memory CD4+ T cells and cytomegalovirus serostatus. Assay used: immunoSEQ multiplex PCR; TCRdb lists only in-frame clones, some missing. There are tens of thousands of clones in the sample; roughly 83% occur only once, and roughly 1.1% lies in the top ten. The sort gate was single viable CD3+CD4+CD8-CD45RO+ cells for memory CD4+ T cells. The specimen was memory CD4+ T cells from blood. These TCRs come from an adult in good health and CMV-seronegative.

J is TRBJ2-7 and V is TRBV6-1, with D maybe TRBD1 (9 bases). V lost 7 bases and J 5 bases, leaving 21 bases between the germline ends. The CDR3 consists of 15 residues. Germline loops: CDR1 MNHNS, CDR2 SASEGT. The CDR3 nucleotides are TGTGCCAGCATCGGGGGGGGGACAGGGTTCAACGAGCAGTACTTC. Residues: CASIGGGTGFNEQYF.

The V and J genes are TRBV6-5 and TRBJ2-5; TRBD2 agrees at 9 bases. Germline CDR1 is MNHEY and CDR2 is SVGAGI. The J segment lost 3 bases and the V segment lost 7 bases, leaving 3 bases of the junction unmatched. This CDR3 is built from 13 residues. The CDR3 reads CASNRLAEETQYF. CDR3 in DNA: TGTGCCAGCAACCGACTAGCGGAAGAGACCCAGTACTTC.

J is TRBJ2-7 and V is TRBV15; D possibly corresponds to TRBD1 (6 bases). CDR1 and CDR2 (germline): LNHNV, YYDKDF (reference sequence). V was cut by 5 bases and J by 2 bases, with 16 bases left in between. This CDR3 is 15 amino acids long. This CDR3 is CATSDRRGGTYEQYF. The CDR3, as DNA: TGTGCCACCAGCGATCGCAGGGGTGGCACCTACGAGCAGTACTTC.

CDR3 residues: CASSLRTFSYNEQFF. CDR3 sequence (DNA): TGTGCCAGCAGTTTACGGACTTTTTCTTACAATGAGCAGTTCTTC. This rearrangement joins TRBV27 to TRBJ2-1; D is possibly TRBD2 (5 bases). Germline V lookup: CDR1 MNHEY, CDR2 SMNVEV (reference sequence). Trimming shortened V by 2 bases and J by 4 bases, and 12 bases separated the two germline ends. The CDR3 contains 15 residues.

This clone came up once. This chain uses TRBV7-2 with TRBJ2-5, with D uncertain. With 2 bases removed from V and 5 bases from J, the gap between germline ends came to 6 bases. In germline, CDR1 is SGHTA, CDR2 FQGNSA. The CDR3 sequence is 12 residues long. CDR3 loop: CASSLLGETQYF. The CDR3, as DNA: TGTGCCAGCAGCTTACTCGGGGAGACCCAGTACTTC. Drawing the rest from reference TRBV7-2 and TRBJ2-5, the complete variable domain is GAGVSQSPSNKVTEKGKDVELRCDPISGHTALYWYRQSLGQGLEFLIYFQGNSAPDKSGLPSDRFSAERTGGSVSTLTIQRTQQEDSAVYLCASSLLGETQYFGPGTRLLVL.

The chain uses TRBV19 and TRBJ1-2; 8 nucleotides align to TRBD1. The CDR3 extends over 14 amino acids. Germline V lookup: CDR1 LNHDA, CDR2 SQIVND (reference sequence). V shed 8 bases, J shed 5 bases, and the junction held 10 bases outside the gene matches. The CDR3 DNA reads as TGTGCCAGTCACACCGCCAGGGGGCGGTATGGCTACACCTTC. Its translation: CASHTARGRYGYTF.

This chain joins TRBV5-1 and TRBJ2-2, with D possibly being TRBD2 (5 bases). The CDR3 loop spans 15 amino acids. V lost 2 bases and J 1 base, leaving 9 bases between the germline ends. Germline CDR1 reads SGHRS; CDR2 reads YFSETQ. The CDR3 spells CASSFNRENTGELFF. The DNA of the CDR3 is TGCGCCAGCAGCTTCAATCGGGAGAACACCGGGGAGCTGTTTTTT.

V usage is TRBV6-5 and J usage is TRBJ1-3; a possible D gene is TRBD1 (5 bases). Germline lookup yields CDR1 MNHEY and CDR2 SVGAGI. The CDR3 is 15 amino acids. With 9 bases removed from V and 0 bases from J, the gap between germline ends came to 15 bases. CDR3 sequence: CASYGGGRSGNTIYF. The CDR3 DNA reads TGTGCCAGTTATGGGGGGGGTCGCTCTGGAAACACCATATATTTT.

The genes are TRBV11-1 and TRBJ2-3, with 9 nucleotides matching TRBD1. CDR3 length equals 15 residues. Per germline, CDR1 SGHAT and CDR2 FQDESV (reference sequence). Germline trimming cut 5 bases from V and 4 bases from J; bases unmatched to any gene: 7. The CDR3 loop reads CASSRRTGVADTQYF. The CDR3 DNA reads TGTGCCAGCAGCCGAAGGACAGGGGTAGCAGATACGCAGTATTTT.

Only one count was recorded for this clone. The gene calls are TRBV19 and TRBJ1-1, with a possible D match to TRBD1 (5 bases). Trimming pared 6 bases from V and 1 base from J, leaving 12 bases between. Looked up from germline, CDR1 is LNHDA and CDR2 is SQIVND (reference sequence). This CDR3 has 14 residues. The CDR3 loop reads CASRPRTRNTEAFF. CDR3 DNA sequence: TGTGCCAGTAGACCCCGGACACGGAACACTGAAGCTTTCTTT.

V and J are TRBV11-2 and TRBJ1-5, with D perhaps matching TRBD1 (5 bases). Deletions cut 2 bases from V and 14 bases from J, with 16 bases between. Per the germline V gene, CDR1 is SGHAT and CDR2 is FQNNGV. This CDR3 has 13 amino acids. CDR3 DNA: TGTGCCAGCAGCTTAAACGGGGACGGTGGGGAGCATTTT. This codes for CASSLNGDGGEHF. The whole variable domain, remainder taken from reference TRBV11-2 and TRBJ1-5, is EAGVAQSPRYKIIEKRQSVAFWCNPISGHATLYWYQQILGQGPKLLIQFQNNGVVDDSQLPKDRFSAERLKGVDSTLKIQPAKLEDSAVYLCASSLNGDGGEHFGDGTRLSIL.

This chain connects TRBV4-2 to TRBJ2-2; tentatively, D is TRBD2 (6 bases). Germline assignment: CDR1 LGHNA and CDR2 YNFKEQ. This CDR3 region has 17 residues. V lost 1 base to trimming and J lost 3 bases, with 15 bases between them. CDR3 nucleotides: TGTGCCAGCAGCCAAGTTTCAACGGGAGAGCACACCGGGGAGCTGTTTTTT. Translated: CASSQVSTGEHTGELFF.

The J gene is TRBJ2-1, the V gene TRBV7-2, with 8 bases fitting TRBD2. The CDR3 covers 15 residues. In germline, CDR1 is SGHTA, CDR2 FQGNSA. After removal of 5 bases from V and 8 bases from J, the junction contained 11 bases not matched to a gene. CDR3 amino acids: CASSPPGGRRYEQFF. The CDR3 coding sequence is TGTGCCAGCAGCCCACCGGGCGGGAGGAGGTATGAGCAGTTCTTC.

The rearrangement joins TRBV11-3 to TRBJ2-1, with unresolved D. Germline CDR1 is SGHNT and CDR2 is YENEEA. The CDR3 covers 13 residues. Trimming removed 2 bases from V and 5 bases from J, with 7 bases in between. CDR3 amino acids: CASSLMGHNEQFF. The CDR3 DNA follows: TGTGCCAGCAGCTTAATGGGCCACAATGAGCAGTTCTTC.

This clone was detected only a few times. The chain couples TRBV20-1 to TRBJ1-5, with D unclear. Germline CDR1 reads DFQATT; CDR2 reads SNEGSKA (reference sequence). CDR3 length equals 11 residues. V lost 6 bases to trimming and J lost 11 bases, with 14 bases between them. The CDR3 nucleotides read TGCAGTGCGTCGGCGGACCAGACCCAGCATTTT. It specifies CSASADQTQHF.

This chain uses TRBV5-6 with TRBJ1-1; 7 positions match TRBD1. There are 15 residues in the CDR3. J lost 0 bases, V lost 4 bases, and 6 bases had no gene match. From germline, CDR1 is SGHDT and CDR2 YYEEEE. CDR3 bases: TGTGCCAGCAGCCAACCACAGGGGCTGAACACTGAAGCTTTCTTT. Amino acids: CASSQPQGLNTEAFF.

V gene TRBV11-1 combines with J gene TRBJ2-1, with D perhaps matching TRBD2 (6 bases). V was clipped by 5 bases and J by 9 bases, with 17 bases between them. Germline CDR1 and CDR2: SGHAT and FQDESV (reference sequence). CDR3 size: 14 residues. CDR3 in amino acids: CASSARLVSGEQFF. Written as DNA, the CDR3 is TGTGCCAGCAGCGCCAGACTAGTCTCGGGTGAGCAGTTCTTC.

V is TRBV7-2 and J is TRBJ1-5, with 7 nucleotides matching TRBD1. Looked up from germline, CDR1 is SGHTA and CDR2 is FQGNSA. This CDR3 region has 14 residues. V was pared by 5 bases and J by 7 bases, with 8 bases of the junction left unmatched. CDR3 bases: TGTGCCAGCAGCGCCCGACAGGGTGGGCAGCCCCAGCATTTT. This gives the protein CASSARQGGQPQHF.

The chain carries TRBV30 and TRBJ2-7; 9 bases map to TRBD1. The V segment lost 1 base and the J segment 10 bases; nucleotides outside the gene matches: 11. CDR1 is GTSNPN and CDR2 is SVGIG in the germline V gene (reference sequence). The CDR3 length is 14 residues. This CDR3 is CAWSARTGGARQYF. In nucleotides, the CDR3 is TGTGCCTGGAGTGCCAGAACAGGGGGCGCGCGACAGTACTTC.

This chain connects TRBV7-2 to TRBJ2-5; D possibly uses TRBD1 or TRBD2 (5 bases each). V was clipped by 5 bases and J by 5 bases, with 12 bases between them. CDR1 is SGHTA and CDR2 is FQGNSA in the germline V gene. The CDR3 is made up of 13 amino acids. The CDR3 bases are TGTGCCAGCAGCGTAAGGGACGGGGAGACCCAGTACTTC. Translation: CASSVRDGETQYF.

This chain links TRBV15 with TRBJ1-1; D is unresolved. The CDR3 length is 13 residues. The V and J ends lost 4 bases and 0 bases respectively, with 6 bases between them. Germline V lookup: CDR1 LNHNV, CDR2 YYDKDF (reference sequence). The CDR3 nucleotides read TGTGCCACCAGCACGTCCCTGAACACTGAAGCTTTCTTT. Protein: CATSTSLNTEAFF.

In its sample, this clone was seen a few times. The J gene is TRBJ1-5, the V gene TRBV7-9; D gene unclear. CDR1 SEHNR and CDR2 FQNEAQ come from the germline V gene (reference sequence). Trimming took 3 bases from V and 13 from J, leaving 13 bases between them. This CDR3 comprises 12 residues. The CDR3 loop is CASSLQEGIQHF. The CDR3 DNA reads TGTGCCAGCAGCTTGCAGGAGGGTATTCAGCATTTT.

This chain connects TRBV9 to TRBJ2-1; D not resolved. The V end was cut by 2 bases, the J end by 0 bases, with 6 bases between. CDR1 is SGDLS and CDR2 is YYNGEE in the germline V gene. This CDR3 has 14 residues. CDR3 nucleotides: TGTGCCAGCAGCGTTTCGGGCTCCTACAATGAGCAGTTCTTC. It translates to CASSVSGSYNEQFF.